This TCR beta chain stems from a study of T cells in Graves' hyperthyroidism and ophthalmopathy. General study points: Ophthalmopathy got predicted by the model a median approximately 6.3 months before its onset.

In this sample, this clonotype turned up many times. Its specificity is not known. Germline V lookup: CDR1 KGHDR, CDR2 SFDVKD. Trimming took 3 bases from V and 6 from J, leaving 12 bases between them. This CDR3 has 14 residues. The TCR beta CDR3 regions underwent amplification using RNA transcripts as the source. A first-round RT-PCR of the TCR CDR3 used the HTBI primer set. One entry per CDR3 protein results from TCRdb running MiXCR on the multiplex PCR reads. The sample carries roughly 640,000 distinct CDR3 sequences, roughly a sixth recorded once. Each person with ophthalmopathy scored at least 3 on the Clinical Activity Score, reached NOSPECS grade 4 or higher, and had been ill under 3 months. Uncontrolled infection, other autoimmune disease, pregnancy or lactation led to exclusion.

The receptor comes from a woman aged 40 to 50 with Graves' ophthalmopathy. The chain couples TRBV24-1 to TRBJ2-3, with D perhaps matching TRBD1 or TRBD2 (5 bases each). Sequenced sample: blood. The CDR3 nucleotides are TGTGCCACCAGTGATATCGGGGCCGCGGATACGCAGTATTTT. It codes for CATSDIGAADTQYF.